This T cell receptor beta chain is from a study of blood T cells in healthy people across ages. Study-wide context: About one barcoded beta molecule per two T cells was captured by template switching.

The V gene's germline CDR1 is SGHNT and CDR2 YENEEA. Trimming removed 4 bases at V and 3 bases at J, with 12 bases between. This CDR3 has 14 amino acids. Researchers isolated at least 7 million PBMCs per sample. This clonotype was seen just once. What it binds is unknown. A sample-barcoded 5' primer and a J-beta primer mix were used in a second PCR of roughly 6 to 11 cycles. MiXCR, applied by TCRdb to the 5' RACE reads, yields one record per CDR3 protein. The data contain around 2 million distinct CDR3 sequences, about 39% of them singletons. Study results and caveats: TCR beta diversity was tightly associated with the proportion of naive T cells. Investigators viewed diversity estimates from one million T cells as underestimates, the study reported.

V is TRBV11-3 and J is TRBJ2-5, with D possibly TRBD1 on 5 matching bases. Material: blood. The source is a human donor in good health. CDR3 bases: TGTGCCAGCAGCTCAGGGATTTCAAAAGAGACCCAGTACTTC. This encodes CASSSGISKETQYF. Complete variable domain (other parts from reference TRBV11-3 and TRBJ2-5): EAGVVQSPRYKIIEKKQPVAFWCNPISGHNTLYWYLQNLGQGPELLIRYENEEAVDDSQLPKDRFSAERLKGVDSTLKIQPAELGDSAVYLCASSSGISKETQYFGPGTRLLVL.